This is a list of T cell receptor beta chains from one sample in a study of identical twins. One entry per CDR3 protein results from TCRdb running MiXCR on the 5' RACE reads. The table records under 300,000 distinct CDR3 sequences, over 13% of them present only once. Source material: memory (CD45RO+) T cells sorted from blood. The receptor set was obtained from a woman between 18 and 29 years old in good health. The CDR3 runs from the conserved cysteine through the conserved F or W. D genes are given only for firm matches. Size is omitted from some rows. Given values are once, few, many or a class for expanded clones.

J gene: TRBJ2-2
V gene: TRBV11-2
D gene: .
clone size: .
CDR3 protein: CASSSPPPTGELFF
CDR3 DNA: TGTGCCAGCAGCTCCCCCCCACCGACCGGGGAGCTGTTTTTT

J gene: TRBJ2-6
V gene: TRBV11-2
D gene: TRBD1
clone size: .
CDR3 protein: CASRPVAGGRSGANVLTF
CDR3 DNA: TGTGCCAGCAGACCAGTGGCAGGGGGCAGGTCTGGGGCCAACGTCCTGACTTTC

J gene: TRBJ2-5
V gene: TRBV7-2
D gene: .
clone size: many
CDR3 protein: CASSFQRSQETQYF
CDR3 DNA: TGTGCCAGCAGCTTCCAGCGGAGTCAAGAGACCCAGTACTTC

J gene: TRBJ1-1
V gene: TRBV29-1
D gene: .
clone size: few
CDR3 protein: CSAVGPTNTEAFF
CDR3 DNA: TGCAGCGCTGTCGGCCCCACGAACACTGAAGCTTTCTTT

J gene: TRBJ2-5
V gene: TRBV5-6
D gene: TRBD1
clone size: .
CDR3 protein: CASSTKAGTGGYETQYF
CDR3 DNA: TGTGCCAGCAGCACAAAGGCCGGGACAGGGGGCTACGAGACCCAGTACTTC

J gene: TRBJ2-7
V gene: TRBV5-1
D gene: .
clone size: many
CDR3 protein: CASSRTGVYPDEQYF
CDR3 DNA: TGCGCCAGCAGCCGGACGGGAGTCTATCCCGACGAGCAGTACTTC

J gene: TRBJ1-1
V gene: TRBV12-3/TRBV12-4
D gene: .
clone size: .
CDR3 protein: CASSPPVLRAFF
CDR3 DNA: TGTGCCAGCAGTCCCCCGGTCTTGAGGGCTTTCTTT

J gene: TRBJ2-3
V gene: TRBV2
D gene: .
clone size: few
CDR3 protein: CASRKESDTQYF
CDR3 DNA: TGTGCCAGCCGCAAGGAATCCGATACGCAGTATTTT

J gene: TRBJ2-1
V gene: TRBV20-1
D gene: .
clone size: few
CDR3 protein: CSAGTRRNEQFF
CDR3 DNA: TGCAGTGCGGGGACCAGGAGGAATGAGCAGTTCTTC

J gene: TRBJ1-2
V gene: TRBV6-1
D gene: .
clone size: many
CDR3 protein: CASSTLGTEGVNGYTF
CDR3 DNA: TGTGCCAGCAGTACCCTAGGGACCGAGGGCGTCAATGGCTACACCTTC

J gene: TRBJ2-1
V gene: TRBV20-1
D gene: TRBD2
clone size: once
CDR3 protein: CSARETSSGSGDEQFF
CDR3 DNA: TGCAGTGCTAGAGAAACCTCTAGCGGGAGTGGCGATGAGCAGTTCTTC

J gene: TRBJ2-1
V gene: TRBV7-3
D gene: TRBD2
clone size: .
CDR3 protein: CASSAHASGEQFF
CDR3 DNA: TGTGCCAGCAGCGCCCACGCTAGCGGCGAGCAGTTCTTC

J gene: TRBJ2-7
V gene: TRBV15
D gene: TRBD2
clone size: .
CDR3 protein: CATSSAKRSSGRTPYEQYF
CDR3 DNA: TGTGCCACCAGCAGCGCCAAGAGGTCTAGCGGGAGGACGCCCTACGAGCAGTACTTC

J gene: TRBJ2-5
V gene: TRBV20-1
D gene: .
clone size: .
CDR3 protein: CSAQGFPNNQETQYF
CDR3 DNA: TGCAGTGCTCAAGGCTTCCCCAACAACCAAGAGACCCAGTACTTC

J gene: TRBJ2-4
V gene: TRBV28
D gene: .
clone size: .
CDR3 protein: CASSYRGGDIQYF
CDR3 DNA: TGTGCCAGCAGTTACAGGGGGGGGGACATTCAGTACTTC

J gene: TRBJ2-7
V gene: TRBV7-2
D gene: TRBD2
clone size: few
CDR3 protein: CASTPTGLVYEQYF
CDR3 DNA: TGTGCCAGCACCCCGACCGGACTAGTCTACGAGCAGTACTTC

J gene: TRBJ2-5
V gene: TRBV28
D gene: .
clone size: few
CDR3 protein: CASSFGQGQKETQYF
CDR3 DNA: TGTGCCAGCAGTTTTGGTCAGGGGCAGAAAGAGACCCAGTACTTC

J gene: TRBJ2-3
V gene: TRBV12-3/TRBV12-4
D gene: TRBD2
clone size: .
CDR3 protein: CASSFGGARGGTQYF
CDR3 DNA: TGTGCCAGCAGTTTTGGGGGGGCCCGGGGGGGGACGCAGTATTTT

J gene: TRBJ1-1
V gene: TRBV20-1
D gene: .
clone size: .
CDR3 protein: CSARDVSRGLEAFF
CDR3 DNA: TGCAGTGCTAGAGATGTCTCCAGGGGCCTTGAAGCTTTCTTT

J gene: TRBJ2-1
V gene: TRBV7-2
D gene: .
clone size: many
CDR3 protein: CASSLPISNEQFF
CDR3 DNA: TGTGCCAGCAGCCTACCGATTAGCAATGAGCAGTTCTTC

J gene: TRBJ1-1
V gene: TRBV7-2
D gene: TRBD1
clone size: few
CDR3 protein: CASSSYRGMNTEAFF
CDR3 DNA: TGTGCCAGCAGCTCTTACAGGGGCATGAACACTGAAGCTTTCTTT

J gene: TRBJ2-5
V gene: TRBV7-6
D gene: .
clone size: .
CDR3 protein: CASSLVGLPRQETQYF
CDR3 DNA: TGTGCCAGCAGCTTGGTGGGACTTCCCAGGCAAGAGACCCAGTACTTC

J gene: TRBJ2-7
V gene: TRBV5-1
D gene: TRBD2
clone size: .
CDR3 protein: CASSARLAGVNEQYF
CDR3 DNA: TGCGCCAGCAGCGCCAGACTAGCGGGAGTAAACGAGCAGTACTTC

J gene: TRBJ2-3
V gene: TRBV10-2
D gene: .
clone size: many
CDR3 protein: CASSERAAGLAGDTQYF
CDR3 DNA: TGCGCCAGCAGTGAGCGGGCGGCGGGGTTAGCAGGAGATACGCAGTATTTT

J gene: TRBJ2-2
V gene: TRBV10-3
D gene: .
clone size: many
CDR3 protein: CAISIAPSAAGELFF
CDR3 DNA: TGTGCCATCAGTATCGCCCCCTCGGCGGCCGGGGAGCTGTTTTTT

J gene: TRBJ1-5
V gene: TRBV10-3
D gene: .
clone size: few
CDR3 protein: CATSEPEKYQPQHF
CDR3 DNA: TGTGCCACTTCGGAGCCAGAGAAGTATCAGCCCCAGCATTTT

J gene: TRBJ2-7
V gene: TRBV5-6
D gene: .
clone size: few
CDR3 protein: CASSWNGPSDPKQYF
CDR3 DNA: TGTGCCAGCAGCTGGAACGGGCCTAGTGATCCGAAGCAGTACTTC

J gene: TRBJ1-3
V gene: TRBV3-1
D gene: .
clone size: few
CDR3 protein: CASSPQGLLANTIYF
CDR3 DNA: TGTGCCAGCAGCCCGCAGGGGCTCCTGGCGAACACCATATATTTT

J gene: TRBJ2-5
V gene: TRBV5-1
D gene: TRBD1
clone size: many
CDR3 protein: CASSSGTGGYQETQYF
CDR3 DNA: TGCGCCAGCAGCTCAGGGACAGGGGGGTACCAAGAGACCCAGTACTTC

J gene: TRBJ1-2
V gene: TRBV7-2
D gene: .
clone size: few
CDR3 protein: CASSLGPRQAWYGYTF
CDR3 DNA: TGTGCCAGCAGTCTAGGGCCCCGTCAGGCTTGGTATGGCTACACCTTC

J gene: TRBJ2-4
V gene: TRBV20-1
D gene: TRBD1
clone size: .
CDR3 protein: CSGGQGAHIQYF
CDR3 DNA: TGCAGTGGCGGTCAGGGGGCTCACATTCAGTACTTC

J gene: TRBJ2-5
V gene: TRBV11-2
D gene: TRBD2
clone size: .
CDR3 protein: CASSETSGNGETQYF
CDR3 DNA: TGTGCCAGCAGCGAGACTAGCGGGAATGGAGAGACCCAGTACTTC

J gene: TRBJ2-1
V gene: TRBV24-1
D gene: TRBD2
clone size: .
CDR3 protein: CATSDEELAGEYNEQFF
CDR3 DNA: TGTGCCACCAGTGATGAGGAACTAGCGGGCGAATACAATGAGCAGTTCTTC

J gene: TRBJ1-5
V gene: TRBV20-1
D gene: TRBD1
clone size: .
CDR3 protein: CSARPQGGNQPQHF
CDR3 DNA: TGCAGTGCTAGGCCACAGGGGGGCAATCAGCCCCAGCATTTT

J gene: TRBJ1-1
V gene: TRBV5-1
D gene: .
clone size: .
CDR3 protein: CASSLWSGLTEAFF
CDR3 DNA: TGCGCCAGCAGCTTGTGGTCGGGACTAACTGAAGCTTTCTTT

J gene: TRBJ2-5
V gene: TRBV4-1
D gene: .
clone size: .
CDR3 protein: CASSQDQAGRGQETQYF
CDR3 DNA: TGCGCCAGCAGCCAAGATCAAGCAGGGCGTGGACAAGAGACCCAGTACTTC

J gene: TRBJ2-1
V gene: TRBV9
D gene: TRBD2
clone size: .
CDR3 protein: CASSPGLAVHNEQFF
CDR3 DNA: TGTGCCAGCAGCCCTGGACTAGCGGTACACAATGAGCAGTTCTTC

J gene: TRBJ2-1
V gene: TRBV27
D gene: TRBD2
clone size: few
CDR3 protein: CASYGGSSYNEQFF
CDR3 DNA: TGTGCCAGCTATGGCGGGAGCTCCTACAATGAGCAGTTCTTC

J gene: TRBJ2-1
V gene: TRBV2
D gene: .
clone size: .
CDR3 protein: CASSPLSEQFF
CDR3 DNA: TGTGCCAGCAGCCCCCTGAGTGAGCAGTTCTTC

J gene: TRBJ2-1
V gene: TRBV7-8
D gene: .
clone size: few
CDR3 protein: CASSSQPRWSYNEQFF
CDR3 DNA: TGTGCCAGCAGCTCCCAGCCGAGGTGGTCCTACAATGAGCAGTTCTTC

J gene: TRBJ1-1
V gene: TRBV3-1
D gene: .
clone size: .
CDR3 protein: CASSSGEGQTEAFF
CDR3 DNA: TGTGCCAGCAGCTCGGGCGAGGGCCAAACTGAAGCTTTCTTT

J gene: TRBJ1-5
V gene: TRBV25-1
D gene: .
clone size: few
CDR3 protein: CASSESTGFQPQHF
CDR3 DNA: TGTGCCAGCAGTGAATCCACAGGGTTTCAGCCCCAGCATTTT

J gene: TRBJ2-6
V gene: TRBV12-3/TRBV12-4
D gene: .
clone size: many
CDR3 protein: CASRSSSGANVLTF
CDR3 DNA: TGTGCCAGCAGATCGAGCTCTGGGGCCAACGTCCTGACTTTC